This T cell receptor beta chain was obtained from a study of blood T cell repertoires in COVID-19 (dated by TCRdb to the early 2020s). Some background on the complete study: The collaborator samples originated in the United States, Italy and Spain and spanned the acute and convalescent phases of COVID-19. The prospective study material was composed of cDNA or gDNA derived from T cells, B-cell-depleted T cells, or PBMCs. Subjects who had been exposed to COVID-19, were actively infected with it, or had recovered from it provided the deeply sampled blood TCRbeta repertoires that made up the dataset. The repertoires were released in a freely available public database intended as a resource for research on the immune response to SARS-CoV-2. Samples came from the ongoing ImmuneRACE study (first 160 participants) plus 1,254 subjects from 6 global collaborators. Sample metadata almost always included a de-identified subject ID, COVID-19 status, age in years and sex. HLA class I and class II types, where available, came from metadata supplied by the sample provider rather than from assay-based typing.

CDR1 and CDR2, looked up from the germline V gene (reference sequence), are SGHKS and YYEKEE. Unmatched junction bases come to 5, with V trimmed by 3 bases and J by 1 base. The CDR3 contains 15 residues, cysteine and phenylalanine counted. Only the CDR3 part of the read is kept: 45 bases, read in frame from the first base. Regarding this clone: Its recognized antigen is unknown. Base qualities are missing; no much larger clone stands one base away.

TCRbeta CDR3 regions were amplified from genomic DNA by means of the immunoSEQ Assay, a bias-controlled multiplex PCR. For the original study's pipeline: The number of nucleated cells in each sample was estimated from the amplification of reference gene primers within the assay. To quantify the absolute abundance of each unique TCRbeta CDR3 rearrangement, sequence reads were collapsed and filtered. For each sample, productive Simpson clonality was calculated by taking the square root of Simpson's diversity index across productive rearrangements. Sourced from immuneACCESS, this table was stored by TCRdb with only in-frame sequences that have V and J called. A share of the clones is absent; for the studies checked, an unresolved V gene accounts for under half, and the remainder has no known explanation. The D gene and trimming were derived from the DNA, and the V and J assignments and clone size from that table. The sample data list 250,000 to 300,000 clones, and roughly nine tenths of these were observed just once. The ten largest clones take up more than 1% of the sample.

Enrolling through a virtual design, the prospective study's participants ranged in age from roughly 18 to 100 years and lived across approximately 25 United States geographic areas. In the prospective study, participants were assigned to cohorts based on the clinical history participants reported in a screening survey and a study questionnaire. In the prospective study, mobile phlebotomists collected whole blood, serum and a nasopharyngeal or oropharyngeal swab from each participant. Additional blood draws and questionnaires over a 2-month period could optionally be provided by prospective study participants. Prospective study blood samples were shipped either frozen or at room temperature before DNA extraction. Beyond this particular receptor, the publication reports: The amount of clinical and demographic metadata varied by source and participant and was provided uncurated.

The sequence joins TRBV5-5 to TRBJ1-1, and TRBD1 matches 8 of the central bases. What was sequenced was PBMCs or T cells enriched from blood (not recorded which). This TCR derives from a human donor in a cohort exposed to, infected with or recovered from COVID-19 (not recorded which). The donor label of this sample is uncertain. Here the CDR3 is given as CASSSTGQGNTEAFF. The nucleotide sequence is given as TGTGCCAGCAGCTCGACCGGACAGGGGAACACTGAAGCTTTCTTT.